The 30 T cell receptor beta chains reported below all come from one sample, sequenced in a study of patients and donors after allogeneic stem cell transplantation. TCRdb passed the RT-PCR reads through MiXCR, listing each CDR3 protein once. The table includes fewer than 250,000 distinct CDR3 sequences, roughly 14% detected once. Sequencing used blood, either unsorted or a sorted T cell fraction (not recorded which). The receptors shown here come from a human donor who was either an allogeneic HSCT recipient or a stem cell or donor lymphocyte infusion donor (not recorded which). It is not recorded whose cells these are; they may come from a transplant donor.

This clonotype was found a few times. The V and J genes are TRBV11-2 and TRBJ2-3; D call uncertain. The CDR3 has 15 amino acids. The germline V and J ends were trimmed by 2 bases and 2 bases, with 11 bases remaining between them. In germline, CDR1 is SGHAT, CDR2 FQNNGV. Here the CDR3 DNA reads TGTGCCAGCAGCTTACTCTCCGGGCTCACAGATACGCAGTATTTT. This encodes CASSLLSGLTDTQYF.

The rearrangement links TRBV2 to TRBJ1-2; 7 positions agree with TRBD1. CDR3 size: 12 residues. The V and J ends lost 7 bases and 4 bases, in that order; junction bases with no gene match: 3. The germline V gene encodes CDR1 SNHLY and CDR2 FYNNEI. This CDR3 is CASKDRFYGYTF. The CDR3 region has the DNA TGTGCCAGCAAGGACAGGTTCTATGGCTACACCTTC.

The chain joins TRBV5-8 to TRBJ2-5; 11 nucleotides match TRBD2. The CDR3 runs to 16 residues. Germline values: CDR1 SGHTS, CDR2 YDEGEE. The trim removed 4 bases at V and 2 bases at J, leaving 7 bases unmatched. CDR3 protein: CASSLGTSGHQETQYF. CDR3 sequence (DNA): TGTGCCAGCAGCCTTGGGACTAGCGGTCATCAAGAGACCCAGTACTTC.

This clonotype was detected ten times or more. The V gene is TRBV12-3 or TRBV12-4, the J gene TRBJ1-1; 8 bases line up with TRBD1. V lost 4 bases, J lost 1 base, and 2 bases stayed unmatched. The CDR3 extends over 14 amino acids. Here the CDR3 DNA reads TGTGCCAGCAGTTCAGGGGGCCGGAACACTGAAGCTTTCTTT. It is translated as CASSSGGRNTEAFF.

Here the CDR3 reads CAQSQGDEQFF. CDR3 nucleotide sequence: TGTGCCCAATCCCAAGGTGATGAGCAGTTCTTC. V is TRBV2 and J is TRBJ2-1; D is uncertain. The CDR3 consists of 11 residues. Trimming removed 11 bases at V and 8 bases at J, with 13 bases between. Germline loops: CDR1 SNHLY, CDR2 FYNNEI.

This clonotype was counted ten times or more. CDR3: CASSPEGQGDEQYF. CDR3 coding DNA: TGCGCCAGCAGCCCGGAGGGACAGGGGGACGAGCAGTACTTC. The gene calls are TRBV5-1 and TRBJ2-7; 11 bases agree with TRBD1. CDR3 length: 14 residues. V was clipped by 4 bases and J by 5 bases; unmatched bases: 5. Germline lookup yields CDR1 SGHRS and CDR2 YFSETQ.

Written as DNA, the CDR3 is TGTGCCAGCAGCGGAGACAGGGGGACTGAAGCTTTCTTT. Its protein product is CASSGDRGTEAFF. The gene calls are TRBV7-3 and TRBJ1-1; TRBD1 aligns across 9 bases. The V and J ends lost 5 bases and 5 bases, in that order; junction bases with no gene match: 3. CDR3 length equals 13 residues. Germline CDR1 reads SGHTA; CDR2 reads FQGTGA.

In this sample, this clonotype turned up a few times. This chain connects TRBV19 to TRBJ2-7, with 9 bases that match TRBD2. The CDR3 has 15 amino acids. Germline V gives CDR1 LNHDA, CDR2 SQIVND (reference sequence). Unmatched junction bases numbered 5, after V lost 5 bases and J lost 0 bases. The CDR3 reads CASSPVAGASYEQYF. The DNA of the CDR3 is TGTGCCAGTAGTCCAGTAGCGGGGGCCTCCTACGAGCAGTACTTC.

This chain links TRBV3-1 with TRBJ1-2; no clear D. V was pared by 0 bases and J by 8 bases, with 13 bases between. CDR1 LGHDT and CDR2 YNNKEL come from the germline V gene (reference sequence). The CDR3 totals 14 residues. Here the CDR3 DNA reads TGTGCCAGCAGCCAAGAAGAGGGTTGTAACGGCTACACCTTC. Residues: CASSQEEGCNGYTF. Looking up the rest from reference TRBV3-1 and TRBJ1-2 gives the full variable domain: DTAVSQTPKYLVTQMGNDKSIKCEQNLGHDTMYWYKQDSKKFLKIMFSYNNKELIINETVPNRFSPKSPDKAHLNLHINSLELGDSAVYFCASSQEEGCNGYTFGSGTRLTVV.

This clonotype showed up just a few times. The chain recombines TRBV5-1 with TRBJ2-5; 8 nucleotides line up with TRBD2. The junction had 9 bases not matched to a gene; V was cut back by 0 bases and J by 5 bases. This CDR3 spans 16 amino acids. Germline CDR1 reads SGHRS; CDR2 reads YFSETQ. The CDR3 loop reads CASSLGGGGPWETQYF. CDR3 DNA sequence: TGCGCCAGCAGCTTGGGTGGCGGGGGGCCATGGGAGACCCAGTACTTC.

In this sample, this clonotype turned up a few times. The genes are TRBV5-6 and TRBJ2-1; unclear D gene. V lost 2 bases and J lost 9, with 9 bases in between. This CDR3 spans 12 amino acids. Germline lookup yields CDR1 SGHDT and CDR2 YYEEEE. The CDR3 sequence is CASSFIRAEQFF. DNA of the CDR3: TGTGCCAGCAGCTTCATAAGGGCTGAGCAGTTCTTC.

This clonotype was seen a handful of times. The chain joins TRBV24-1 to TRBJ2-5, with TRBD1 as a possible D gene (6 bases). CDR3 length equals 13 residues. Trimming removed 9 bases at V and 5 bases at J, with 15 bases between. Germline V gene sequence: CDR1 KGHDR, CDR2 SFDVKD. CDR3 loop: CATGNGGSETQYF. In nucleotides, the CDR3 is TGTGCCACCGGAAATGGGGGCAGCGAGACCCAGTACTTC.

This clonotype has a count of ten or more. The chain has TRBV4-1 and TRBJ1-4; D unresolved. V lost 3 bases and J 8 bases, leaving 10 bases between the germline ends. Germline CDR1 reads MGHRA; CDR2 reads YSYEKL. The CDR3 runs 13 residues. The CDR3 sequence: CASSHLYGEKLFF. DNA of the CDR3: TGCGCCAGCAGCCACCTATACGGGGAAAAACTGTTTTTT.

This clonotype was recorded a few times. The chain recombines TRBV20-1 with TRBJ1-4; 7 bases match TRBD1. The CDR3 covers 14 residues. Germline loops: CDR1 DFQATT, CDR2 SNEGSKA (reference sequence). Trimming removed 5 bases from V and 8 bases from J; junction bases left unmatched: 11. CDR3 coding DNA: TGCAGTGCTGGAGGGGGCGCCGGTCGCGAAAAACTGTTTTTT. It specifies CSAGGGAGREKLFF.

The V and J genes are TRBV12-3 or TRBV12-4 and TRBJ2-2, with 15 bases matching TRBD2. The CDR3 loop spans 17 amino acids. Unmatched junction bases numbered 6, after V lost 6 bases and J lost 4 bases. DNA for the CDR3: TGTGCCAGCAGACCGGGACTAGCGGGAGGACCCACCGGGGAGCTGTTTTTT. Its translation is CASRPGLAGGPTGELFF.

The V gene is TRBV20-1, the J gene TRBJ2-7, with 7 bases that match TRBD2. The CDR3 runs 12 residues. The ends lost 5 bases at V and 4 bases at J; junction bases unmatched: 5. Germline lookup yields CDR1 DFQATT and CDR2 SNEGSKA (reference sequence). As DNA, the CDR3 is TGCAGTGCTTTAATGGGGGGGTACGAGCAGTACTTC. Its protein product is CSALMGGYEQYF.

This clonotype has a count of ten or more. V is TRBV6-2 or TRBV6-3 and J is TRBJ2-1, with TRBD2 matching 7 bases. This CDR3 spans 16 amino acids. Germline V gives CDR1 MNHEY, CDR2 SVGEGT. V shed 1 base and J 1 base; nucleotides not matched to a gene: 4. The CDR3 protein is CASSYYSGGSYNEQFF. DNA of the CDR3: TGTGCCAGCAGTTACTACTCGGGAGGATCCTACAATGAGCAGTTCTTC.

Ten or more counts support this clonotype. V is TRBV7-2 and J is TRBJ1-2, with no clear D. The germline CDR1 and CDR2 sequences are SGHTA and FQGNSA. The CDR3 covers 15 residues. Trimming stripped 1 base from V and 4 bases from J, with 13 bases between. The CDR3 loop reads CASSLGGAKRYGYTF. The CDR3 region has the DNA TGTGCCAGCAGCTTAGGGGGTGCCAAACGCTATGGCTACACCTTC.

V and J are TRBV27 and TRBJ2-7; either TRBD1 or TRBD2 may supply D (5 bases each). The ends were cut back, 2 bases at V and 6 bases at J, with 8 bases in the middle. The CDR3 consists of 12 residues. The germline CDR1 and CDR2 sequences are MNHEY and SMNVEV (reference sequence). DNA for the CDR3: TGTGCCAGCAGTTTACGGGGCGGCGAGCAGTACTTC. This codes for CASSLRGGEQYF.

This clonotype was detected only a few times. The chain has TRBV6-2 or TRBV6-3 and TRBJ2-1; 7 bases are a match to TRBD2. This CDR3 contains 13 residues. Germline CDR1 reads MNHEY; CDR2 reads SVGEGT. V was clipped by 5 bases and J by 4 bases; unmatched bases: 2. CDR3 sequence: CASSRGEYNEQFF. The CDR3 nucleotides read TGTGCCAGCAGTCGGGGGGAGTACAATGAGCAGTTCTTC.

Relative to its sample, this clonotype is medium-sized (0.01 to 0.1%). The chain couples TRBV5-1 to TRBJ2-7; D not certain. The CDR3 length is 14 residues. The germline V gene has CDR1 SGHRS and CDR2 YFSETQ. Trimming shortened V by 0 bases and J by 2 bases, and 9 bases separated the two germline ends. The DNA of the CDR3 is TGCGCCAGCAGCTTGGCCGTGACAACCTACGAGCAGTACTTC. Protein product: CASSLAVTTYEQYF.

This clonotype was counted a few times. The chain couples TRBV5-5 to TRBJ2-3; 10 bases agree with TRBD2. Germline CDR1 and CDR2: SGHKS and YYEKEE (reference sequence). The V segment lost 1 base and the J segment 4 bases; nucleotides outside the gene matches: 0. This CDR3 is built from 14 residues. CDR3 in amino acids: CASSLTSGADTQYF. The CDR3 DNA is TGTGCCAGCAGCTTGACTAGCGGGGCAGATACGCAGTATTTT.

The chain employs TRBV9 and TRBJ2-2, with a tentative D call TRBD2 (6 bases). The V gene lost 0 bases and the J gene lost 7 bases, with 10 bases spanning the gap. Germline CDR1 and CDR2: SGDLS and YYNGEE. The CDR3 is 14 residues long. The CDR3 loop is CASSVVEGIGELFF. The CDR3 nucleotides read TGTGCCAGCAGCGTAGTGGAGGGGATCGGGGAGCTGTTTTTT.

The CDR3 protein is CASSINGRVIYGYTF. The CDR3, as DNA: TGTGCCAGCAGTATAAATGGACGGGTTATCTATGGCTACACCTTC. This chain joins TRBV27 and TRBJ1-2, with unresolved D. The CDR3 spans 15 residues. CDR1 and CDR2 (germline): MNHEY, SMNVEV (reference sequence). The V gene lost 5 bases and the J gene lost 4 bases, with 17 bases spanning the gap.

The V gene is TRBV19, the J gene TRBJ1-1; tentatively, D is TRBD1 (6 bases). Germline lookup yields CDR1 LNHDA and CDR2 SQIVND (reference sequence). The ends were cut back, 6 bases at V and 5 bases at J, with 16 bases in the middle. The CDR3 runs 14 residues. CDR3 nucleotide sequence: TGTGCCAGTAGGACCAGAAACAGGGAGACTGAAGCTTTCTTT. This translates into CASRTRNRETEAFF.

This rearrangement joins TRBV7-3 to TRBJ2-2; no definite D call. The germline V gene encodes CDR1 SGHTA and CDR2 FQGTGA. V dropped 6 bases and J dropped 4 bases, with 12 bases sitting between them. CDR3 length equals 14 residues. CDR3: CASRYRGLTGELFF. CDR3 sequence (DNA): TGTGCCAGCAGGTATAGAGGTCTCACCGGGGAGCTGTTTTTT.

Many counts were recorded for this clonotype. CDR3 amino acids: CASSEASGSGETQYF. The CDR3 coding sequence is TGTGCCAGCAGTGAAGCGTCAGGGTCGGGGGAGACCCAGTACTTC. The J gene is TRBJ2-5, the V gene TRBV2; tentatively, D is TRBD1 or TRBD2 (5 bases each). Trimming removed 0 bases at V and 5 bases at J, with 13 bases between. CDR3 length: 15 residues. Germline lookup yields CDR1 SNHLY and CDR2 FYNNEI. Supplemented by reference TRBV2 and TRBJ2-5, the full variable domain reads EPEVTQTPSHQVTQMGQEVILRCVPISNHLYFYWYRQILGQKVEFLVSFYNNEISEKSEIFDDQFSVERPDGSNFTLKIRSTKLEDSAMYFCASSEASGSGETQYFGPGTRLLVL.

This clonotype was seen only a few times. V gene TRBV9 combines with J gene TRBJ2-1; 7 bases are a match to TRBD1. In germline, CDR1 is SGDLS, CDR2 YYNGEE. The CDR3 runs 15 residues. V shed 4 bases and J 5 bases; nucleotides not matched to a gene: 9. CDR3: CASSPQGQSNNEQFF. The CDR3 DNA sequence: TGTGCCAGCAGCCCCCAGGGACAGTCAAACAATGAGCAGTTCTTC.

This clonotype was detected only a few times. The chain links TRBV30 to TRBJ1-5, with D uncertain. Trimming took off 1 base at V and 1 base at J, with 8 bases between the two ends. The CDR3 consists of 14 residues. The germline V gene has CDR1 GTSNPN and CDR2 SVGIG (reference sequence). This CDR3 is CAWSAGMSNQPQHF. DNA of the CDR3: TGTGCCTGGAGTGCAGGAATGAGCAATCAGCCCCAGCATTTT.

The table lists this clonotype with a few counts. The V and J genes are TRBV20-1 and TRBJ1-2; 12 bases are a match to TRBD1. The CDR3 spans 14 residues. The ends lost 4 bases at V and 8 bases at J; junction bases unmatched: 8. Germline V gives CDR1 DFQATT, CDR2 SNEGSKA (reference sequence). For the CDR3, the DNA is TGCAGTGCTAAGGGACAGGGGGCGCAAGTCGGCTACACCTTC. It encodes CSAKGQGAQVGYTF.